Following are 15 T cell receptor beta chains from one sample sequenced in a study of T cell responses to AZD1222 COVID-19 vaccine. This table comes from immunoSEQ multiplex PCR, and its TCRdb copy is limited to in-frame clones, with some not included. The sample includes about 56,000 clones, over 70% of them seen just once. Sequencing used peripheral blood, obtained 28 days after the second AZD1222 dose. The receptors stem from an adult who received the AZD1222 COVID-19 vaccine.

V and J are TRBV11-2 and TRBJ1-1, with a weak D call TRBD1 (5 bases). V was trimmed by 3 bases and J by 3 bases, leaving 14 bases between them. This CDR3 spans 15 amino acids. Germline V gene lookup returns CDR1 SGHAT and CDR2 FQNNGV. The CDR3, as DNA: TGTGCCAGCAGCTTCTCAGGGCGACGAGACACTGAAGCTTTCTTT. Translating gives CASSFSGRRDTEAFF.

The V call is TRBV4-1, the J call TRBJ1-2; D not resolved. The CDR3 consists of 14 residues. The V end was cut by 0 bases, the J end by 4 bases, with 9 bases between. Germline V lookup: CDR1 MGHRA, CDR2 YSYEKL. CDR3 DNA: TGCGCCAGCAGCCAAGAAGGGCAGCTCTATGGCTACACCTTC. Its translation is CASSQEGQLYGYTF.

The chain uses TRBV5-1 and TRBJ1-2, with TRBD1 matching 7 bases. Germline-derived CDR1 and CDR2 are SGHRS and YFSETQ. This CDR3 comprises 14 residues. Trimming took 3 bases from V and 6 from J; bases not matched to a gene: 8. CDR3 sequence reads: CASSSQGQLNGYTF. Here the CDR3 DNA reads TGCGCCAGCAGCTCACAGGGACAGCTAAATGGCTACACCTTC.

The rearrangement links TRBV12-2 to TRBJ2-7; the table assigns TRBD1, which was not confirmed against the DNA. TRBV12-2 counts as a pseudogene. This CDR3 has 14 amino acids. DNA of the CDR3: TGTGCAAGTCGCACCAACGACAGGGCCTACGAGCAGTACGTC. Protein product: CASRTNDRAYEQYV.

The chain is built from TRBV7-8 and TRBJ1-2; D gene uncertain. Trimming stripped 1 base from V and 8 bases from J, with 8 bases between. CDR3 length: 12 residues. Germline V gene sequence: CDR1 SGHVS, CDR2 FQNEAQ. The CDR3 loop is CASSLGGGGYTF. The CDR3 region has the DNA TGTGCCAGCAGCTTAGGAGGAGGAGGCTACACCTTC.

The V call is TRBV28, the J call TRBJ2-5; no clear D gene. The germline V gene encodes CDR1 MDHEN and CDR2 SYDVKM. CDR3 size: 16 residues. Trimming cost V 2 bases and J 3 bases, with 16 bases left between them. This CDR3 reads CASSLGSAVIKETQYF. The CDR3 DNA follows: TGTGCCAGCAGTTTAGGGTCGGCAGTTATCAAAGAGACCCAGTACTTC. Together with reference TRBV28 and TRBJ2-5, the CDR3 gives the full variable domain: DVKVTQSSRYLVKRTGEKVFLECVQDMDHENMFWYRQDPGLGLRLIYFSYDVKMKEKGDIPEGYSVSREKKERFSLILESASTNQTSMYLCASSLGSAVIKETQYFGPGTRLLVL.

V gene TRBV10-3 combines with J gene TRBJ2-1, with D perhaps TRBD2 (6 bases). This CDR3 region has 14 residues. Germline V gene data show CDR1 as ENHRY and CDR2 as SYGVKD. The germline V and J ends were trimmed by 1 base and 7 bases, with 11 bases remaining between them. The CDR3 DNA reads TGTGCCATCAGTGAGTACGGGACTCCGAATGAGCAGTTCTTC. Translating gives CAISEYGTPNEQFF.

This clone was seen only a few times. This chain joins TRBV5-1 and TRBJ2-3, with 15 positions matching TRBD2. The CDR3 sequence is 17 residues long. Unmatched junction bases numbered 6, after V lost 4 bases and J lost 3 bases. Germline V gene lookup returns CDR1 SGHRS and CDR2 YFSETQ. Here the CDR3 DNA reads TGCGCCAGCAGCACACGGACTAGCGGGGGGGCAACAGATACGCAGTATTTT. Protein: CASSTRTSGGATDTQYF. Complete variable domain (other parts from reference TRBV5-1 and TRBJ2-3): KAGVTQTPRYLIKTRGQQVTLSCSPISGHRSVSWYQQTPGQGLQFLFEYFSETQRNKGNFPGRFSGRQFSNSRSEMNVSTLELGDSALYLCASSTRTSGGATDTQYFGPGTRLTVL.

The chain uses TRBV6-1 and TRBJ1-1; weak D call: TRBD1 (5 bases). Germline CDR1 MNHNS, CDR2 SASEGT. Trimming removed 0 bases at V and 1 base at J, with 15 bases between. The CDR3 contains 17 residues. Written as DNA, the CDR3 is TGTGCCAGCAGTGAAGCGAGTTTTGGTGGGGCGAACACTGAAGCTTTCTTT. As protein: CASSEASFGGANTEAFF.

The rearrangement links TRBV19 to TRBJ2-5, with D possibly matching TRBD2 (6 bases). Per the germline V gene, CDR1 is LNHDA and CDR2 is SQIVND (reference sequence). The CDR3 extends over 16 amino acids. The ends were cut back, 7 bases at V and 3 bases at J, with 21 bases in the middle. The CDR3 sequence is CASNKGEGTGEETQYF. Written as DNA, the CDR3 is TGTGCCAGTAACAAAGGGGAAGGGACTGGAGAAGAGACCCAGTACTTC.

The chain has TRBV28 and TRBJ1-5, with TRBD1 as a possible D gene (5 bases). This CDR3 has 14 residues. Looked up from germline, CDR1 is MDHEN and CDR2 is SYDVKM. The germline V and J ends were trimmed by 1 base and 9 bases, with 13 bases remaining between them. DNA of the CDR3: TGTGCCAGCAGTTTATCGGCAGGGCAAAGGCCCCAGCATTTT. This translates into CASSLSAGQRPQHF.

This chain joins TRBV6-9 and TRBJ2-1, with 7 bases fitting TRBD1. V was clipped by 2 bases and J by 0 bases; unmatched bases: 7. This CDR3 spans 17 amino acids. Germline loops: CDR1 MNHGY, CDR2 SVAAGI. This CDR3 reads CASSYRTDRSSYNEQFF. The CDR3 DNA follows: TGTGCCAGCAGTTATAGGACGGACAGGAGCTCCTACAATGAGCAGTTCTTC.

The V and J genes are TRBV4-1 and TRBJ1-1; weak D call: TRBD1 (5 bases). Trimming cost V 3 bases and J 4 bases, with 12 bases left between them. This CDR3 is 14 amino acids long. CDR1 and CDR2 (germline): MGHRA, YSYEKL. This CDR3 reads CASSQRQFATEAFF. The CDR3, as DNA: TGCGCCAGCAGCCAGCGACAGTTTGCCACTGAAGCTTTCTTT.

V gene TRBV7-9 combines with J gene TRBJ1-1; tentatively, D is TRBD1 (6 bases). V was shortened by 5 bases and J by 1 base, with 11 bases between the two germline ends. CDR1 and CDR2 (germline): SEHNR, FQNEAQ (reference sequence). The CDR3 runs to 14 residues. The CDR3 nucleotides read TGTGCCAGCAGCCCACAGGGACCGAACACTGAAGCTTTCTTT. It is translated as CASSPQGPNTEAFF.

The V and J genes are TRBV5-6 and TRBJ2-3; maybe TRBD2 (5 bases). This CDR3 contains 13 residues. Germline loops: CDR1 SGHDT, CDR2 YYEEEE. The germline V and J ends were trimmed by 4 bases and 0 bases, with 6 bases remaining between them. The CDR3 DNA reads as TGTGCCAGCAGCCGGACTAGCACAGATACGCAGTATTTT. Encoded protein: CASSRTSTDTQYF.